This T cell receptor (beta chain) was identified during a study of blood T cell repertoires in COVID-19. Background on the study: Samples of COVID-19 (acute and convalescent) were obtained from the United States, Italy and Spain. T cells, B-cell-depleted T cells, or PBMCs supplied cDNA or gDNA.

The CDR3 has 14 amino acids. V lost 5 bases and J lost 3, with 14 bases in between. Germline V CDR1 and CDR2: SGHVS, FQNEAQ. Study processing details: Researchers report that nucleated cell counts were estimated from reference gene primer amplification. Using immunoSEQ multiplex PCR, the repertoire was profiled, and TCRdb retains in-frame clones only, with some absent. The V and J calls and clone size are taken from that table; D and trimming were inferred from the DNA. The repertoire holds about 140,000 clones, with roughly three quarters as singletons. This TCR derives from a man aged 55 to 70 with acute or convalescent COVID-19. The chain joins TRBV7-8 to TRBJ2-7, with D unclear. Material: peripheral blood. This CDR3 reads CASSPRVGGYEQYF. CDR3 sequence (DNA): TGTGCCAGCAGCCCTCGGGTAGGCGGCTACGAGCAGTACTTC.